Sequencing of this T cell receptor beta chain was carried out in a study of cytomegalovirus exposure and HLA in healthy donors. Study overall: The early release's HLA-typed donors yielded about 85 million unique TCRs. General study findings and limits: Immune exposure information comprised only CMV serostatus.

A multiplex PCR was run with 60 Vbeta primers and 13 Jbeta primers. The protocol was immunoSEQ multiplex PCR, while the TCRdb copy is restricted to in-frame clones and leaves out a portion. This sample has fewer than 100,000 clones, with approximately 76% found just once. Concerning this clone: Its antigen remains unidentified.

The CDR3 spans 15 residues. The TCR originated in a man in his forties in good health and CMV-seronegative. The sample comprised PBMCs. The chain combines TRBV12-2 with TRBJ1-5; no check of the table's D call, TRBD1, against the DNA was made. TRBV12-2 is marked as a pseudogene. Here the CDR3 DNA reads TGTGCAAGTCGCTTTGAGGGGGCGCGAAATCAGCCCCAGCATTTT. Translated, it gives CASRFEGARNQPQHF.